A selection of T cell receptor beta chains follows, all from one sample in a study of blood T cell repertoires in COVID-19. The data were produced by immunoSEQ multiplex PCR, yet TCRdb's version contains in-frame clones alone and is incomplete. The sample holds 200,000 to 300,000 clones; around 90% are singletons and the top ten take over 0.8%. The sample taken for sequencing was peripheral blood. These receptors came from a man aged 25-45 years with COVID-19, enrolled during active disease. Each CDR3 is given with its conserved first and last residue. A D gene is named only where the DNA matches it firmly. The size of a clone is reported for some rows only, either as once, few or many, or as a class for expanded clones.

TGTGCCAGTAGTCTTCGGACTAGCGGGGGGAGGGAGCAGTTCTTC,CASSLRTSGGREQFF,TRBV19,NA,TRBD2,TRBJ2-1
TGTGCCAGCAGCATCCCGGGGGGGCGAGGCACTGAAGCTTTCTTT,CASSIPGGRGTEAFF,TRBV11-2,NA,NA,TRBJ1-1
TGTGCCTGGAGCCGACAGGGCGTAAGCAATCAGCCCCAGCATTTT,CAWSRQGVSNQPQHF,TRBV30,NA,TRBD1,TRBJ1-5
TGTGCCAGCAGCCGGACAGGGAAGGGGGACACCATATATTTT,CASSRTGKGDTIYF,TRBV7-9,NA,TRBD1,TRBJ1-3
TGTGCCAGCAGCTCACTAGCGGGTAATCGGGATACGCAGTATTTT,CASSSLAGNRDTQYF,TRBV9,NA,TRBD2,TRBJ2-3
TGTGCCAGCAGCCTCCCAGGCACCGGGGAGCTGTTTTTT,CASSLPGTGELFF,TRBV7-2,NA,NA,TRBJ2-2
TGTGCCAGCAGCCGAACTCTGGATCAGACAGGGGCTGGCTACACCTTC,CASSRTLDQTGAGYTF,TRBV4-2,NA,TRBD1,TRBJ1-2
TGTGCCAGCTCACCACGCCAGGGGGAATCGACAGATACGCAGTATTTT,CASSPRQGESTDTQYF,TRBV18,NA,TRBD1,TRBJ2-3
TGTGCCAGCAGCGTAGCAGGGTACGGGGAGCTGTTTTTT,CASSVAGYGELFF,TRBV9,NA,NA,TRBJ2-2
TGTGCCAGCAGTCCCACTCAGCGGGGGGAAGAGACCCAGTACTTC,CASSPTQRGEETQYF,TRBV6-6,NA,TRBD2,TRBJ2-5
TGTGCCAGCAGCCCCGGGGGTATAGGCACCGGGGAGCTGTTTTTT,CASSPGGIGTGELFF,TRBV9,once,NA,TRBJ2-2
TGCGCCAGCAGCTATAATACCCAGGGGATCTACGAGCAGTACTTC,CASSYNTQGIYEQYF,TRBV5-1,NA,NA,TRBJ2-7
TGTGCCAGCAGCCAAATTGGCGGTGGAAACACCATATATTTT,CASSQIGGGNTIYF,TRBV3-1/TRBV3-2,NA,NA,TRBJ1-3
TGTGCCAGCAGCCAAGGAGGGAGAGAAGCTTTCTTT,CASSQGGREAFF,TRBV3-1/TRBV3-2,NA,NA,TRBJ1-1
TGTGCCAGCAGACCCGGACAGGGAAGCAATCAGCCCCAGCATTTT,CASRPGQGSNQPQHF,TRBV6-5,NA,TRBD1,TRBJ1-5
TGTGCCTGGAGGAAGACAGTAAATTCACCCCTCCACTTT,CAWRKTVNSPLHF,TRBV30,NA,NA,TRBJ1-6
TGTGCCAGCAGCGTACCCGGCGGGGGAGGGTCCGGGGAGCTGTTTTTT,CASSVPGGGGSGELFF,TRBV9,NA,TRBD2,TRBJ2-2
TGCGCCAGCAGCTCGGGACAGAGAAACACCATATATTTT,CASSSGQRNTIYF,TRBV5-1,NA,TRBD1,TRBJ1-3
TGTGCCAGCAGTGGCCACGCAACTCAGGCCCCAGGGGCTTTCTTT,CASSGHATQAPGAFF,TRBV2,once,NA,TRBJ1-1
TGTGCCAGCAGCGAACGGTACTCTGGAAACACCATATATTTT,CASSERYSGNTIYF,TRBV14,NA,NA,TRBJ1-3
TGCGCCAGCAGCTCGAGTACAGGTACCCACTCCTACAATGAGCAGTTCTTC,CASSSSTGTHSYNEQFF,TRBV5-1,NA,NA,TRBJ2-1
TGTGCCAGCAGCTTCAGGGGTGCAACTAATGAAAAACTGTTTTTT,CASSFRGATNEKLFF,TRBV13,NA,NA,TRBJ1-4
TGCAGCGTTAGGTCGGGAGACTATGGCTACACCTTC,CSVRSGDYGYTF,TRBV29-1,NA,NA,TRBJ1-2
TGTGCCAGTAGTATGATAGCGGGGGGGAACAATGAGCAGTTCTTC,CASSMIAGGNNEQFF,TRBV19,NA,TRBD2,TRBJ2-1
TGCGCCAGCAGCGGCGGGAGAAGGGCGCGTAATTCACCCCTCCACTTT,CASSGGRRARNSPLHF,TRBV5-1,NA,NA,TRBJ1-6
TGTGCCAGCAGCTTGGACGGGGGGCCCACCTACGAGCAGTACTTC,CASSLDGGPTYEQYF,TRBV11-3,NA,NA,TRBJ2-7
TGTGCCAGCAGGGACCAGGGGACCACTGAAGCTTTCTTT,CASRDQGTTEAFF,TRBV11-1,once,NA,TRBJ1-1
TGTGCCAGCAGTGAACAGGGGGGTGGAAACACCATATATTTT,CASSEQGGGNTIYF,TRBV2,NA,TRBD1,TRBJ1-3
TGCGCCAGCAGTGGTACTAGCGGGGGGAACGCCTACAATGAGCAGTTCTTC,CASSGTSGGNAYNEQFF,TRBV10-1,NA,TRBD2,TRBJ2-1
TGTGCCAGCAGTATCGGACTAAGCGGGGGATCCGTCTTC,CASSIGLSGGSVF,TRBV25-1,few,TRBD2,TRBJ2-1
TGTGCCAGCAGCCAAGGAAGGGGGCGCGAGACCCAGTACTTC,CASSQGRGRETQYF,TRBV3-1/TRBV3-2,once,TRBD1,TRBJ2-5
TGTGCCAGCAGCACCCGACAGGGGGCCGACACCGGGGAGCTGTTTTTT,CASSTRQGADTGELFF,TRBV7-2,NA,TRBD1,TRBJ2-2
TGTGCCAGCAGCTTCCGACAGGGGTACAATGAGCAGTTCTTC,CASSFRQGYNEQFF,TRBV13,NA,TRBD1,TRBJ2-1
TGTGCCAGCAGCCATTGGCGGGGCTACAATGAGCAGTTCTTC,CASSHWRGYNEQFF,TRBV3-1/TRBV3-2,NA,NA,TRBJ2-1
TGCGCCAGCAGCTTGACTCCGGACAGCTCCTACGAGCAGTACTTC,CASSLTPDSSYEQYF,TRBV5-1,NA,NA,TRBJ2-7
TGCGCCAGCAGGGAGGGGACAGGGGGTCCCCAGCATTTT,CASREGTGGPQHF,TRBV5-1,NA,TRBD1,TRBJ1-5
TGTGCCAGCAGCGGACGAGGGAGTGGTAGCAATCAGCCCCAGCATTTT,CASSGRGSGSNQPQHF,TRBV6-6,NA,NA,TRBJ1-5
TGTGCCAGCAGCGAGCTTCACCCCGGGACAGCGGGCGGGGAGCTGTTTTTT,CASSELHPGTAGGELFF,TRBV2,NA,NA,TRBJ2-2
TGTGCCAGCAGCTTCCGGGGGGCCCCCCAAATTTACGAGCAGTACTTC,CASSFRGAPQIYEQYF,TRBV5-4,NA,NA,TRBJ2-7
TGCGCCAGCAGCCAAGTAGTAGGGGATAACTACGAGCAGTACTTC,CASSQVVGDNYEQYF,TRBV4-1,NA,NA,TRBJ2-7
TGTGCCAGCAGGAGGGGCGGTGGTAGCGGGGGAACCGGGGAGACCCAGTACTTC,CASRRGGGSGGTGETQYF,TRBV2,NA,TRBD2,TRBJ2-5